One sample yielded the 6 T cell receptor beta chains listed below, sequenced in a study of blood T cells in healthy people across ages. The authors ran a second PCR of about 6 to 11 cycles using a sample-barcoded 5' primer and a J-beta primer mix. TCRdb passed the 5' RACE reads through MiXCR, listing each CDR3 protein once. This table holds about 720,000 distinct CDR3 sequences, around a quarter found once. The same data also contributed to another study, on T cells of mothers and their children.

The sequenced sample consisted of blood. The receptors originated from a boy between 10 and 17 years old in good health.

This chain uses TRBV7-2 with TRBJ2-7, with TRBD1 as a possible D gene (6 bases). The V and J ends lost 5 bases and 4 bases respectively, with 18 bases between them. CDR1 is SGHTA and CDR2 is FQGNSA in the germline V gene. The CDR3 is 15 amino acids. CDR3 DNA: TGTGCCAGCAGCACCTCACAGGGAACCGCGTACGAGCAGTACTTC. This translates into CASSTSQGTAYEQYF.

This clonotype was observed a few times. The gene calls are TRBV20-1 and TRBJ2-7, with TRBD1 as a possible D gene (6 bases). Per germline, CDR1 DFQATT and CDR2 SNEGSKA (reference sequence). The germline V and J ends were trimmed by 1 base and 5 bases, with 18 bases remaining between them. This CDR3 is 15 amino acids long. In DNA, the CDR3 is TGCAGTGCTAGAGTCTTACAGGGCACTGCTAACGAGCAGTACTTC. As protein: CSARVLQGTANEQYF.

The chain uses TRBV3-1 and TRBJ1-1; D uncertain. The CDR3 runs to 14 residues. Looked up from germline, CDR1 is LGHDT and CDR2 is YNNKEL (reference sequence). V was cut by 4 bases and J by 2 bases, with 11 bases left in between. The CDR3 DNA follows: TGTGCCAGCAGCCCCGCCCGGGTAAACACTGAAGCTTTCTTT. Its protein product is CASSPARVNTEAFF.

The rearrangement uses TRBV20-1 and TRBJ1-2; D is unclear. The V gene lost 0 bases and the J gene lost 5 bases, with 13 bases spanning the gap. In germline, CDR1 is DFQATT, CDR2 SNEGSKA (reference sequence). CDR3 size: 14 residues. The CDR3 sequence: CSARDYVELYGYTF. The CDR3 DNA reads as TGCAGTGCTAGAGATTACGTCGAATTATATGGCTACACCTTC.

The V gene is TRBV3-1, the J gene TRBJ2-1; TRBD2 matches at 8 bases. Germline values: CDR1 LGHDT, CDR2 YNNKEL (reference sequence). J was trimmed by 5 bases and V by 0 bases; bases with no gene match: 15. This CDR3 comprises 19 residues. CDR3 in amino acids: CASSQDWGGGSGNNNEQFF. The CDR3 DNA reads as TGTGCCAGCAGCCAAGATTGGGGCGGGGGGAGCGGGAACAACAATGAGCAGTTCTTC.

Comments on this clonotype: Germline is not matched at one junction end, which may reflect a read error. The chain combines TRBV5-1 with TRBJ1-2, with D uncertain. The CDR3 has 15 amino acids. In germline, CDR1 is SGHRS, CDR2 YFSETQ. This CDR3 reads CASSLLYRSKYGYTF. The CDR3 DNA reads as TGCGCCAGCAGCTTGTTGTACAGATCTAAGTATGGCTACACCTTC.